This T cell receptor (beta chain) was retrieved from a study of cytomegalovirus exposure and HLA in healthy donors. Findings and caveats of the study: Generally TCR sequences proved uncommon, though certain public TCRs appeared in numerous donors. Later analysis demonstrated an association between a missense DCLRE1C variant and TCR beta V- and J-gene trimming.

In regard to this clone: Its cognate antigen is unknown.

The donors (healthy individuals) were bone marrow donors. 60 Vbeta and 13 Jbeta primers were used in PCR. The repertoire was sequenced with immunoSEQ multiplex PCR; TCRdb's copy has only in-frame clones and lacks some. The sample contains about 150,000 clones, 65% to 90% of which appear only once. Sequencing was done on a sample of PBMCs. This clonotype was obtained from a woman aged 50 to 60 in good health and CMV-seropositive.

Written as DNA, the CDR3 is TGCGCCAGCAGCTTGGCCCAGGGGGCATTTGATGGCTACACCTTC. Protein: CASSLAQGAFDGYTF. V is TRBV5-1 and J is TRBJ1-2, with 8 nucleotides matching TRBD1. Germline CDR1 SGHRS, CDR2 YFSETQ. Trimming cost V 0 bases and J 6 bases; bases outside gene matches: 7. CDR3 length: 15 residues.